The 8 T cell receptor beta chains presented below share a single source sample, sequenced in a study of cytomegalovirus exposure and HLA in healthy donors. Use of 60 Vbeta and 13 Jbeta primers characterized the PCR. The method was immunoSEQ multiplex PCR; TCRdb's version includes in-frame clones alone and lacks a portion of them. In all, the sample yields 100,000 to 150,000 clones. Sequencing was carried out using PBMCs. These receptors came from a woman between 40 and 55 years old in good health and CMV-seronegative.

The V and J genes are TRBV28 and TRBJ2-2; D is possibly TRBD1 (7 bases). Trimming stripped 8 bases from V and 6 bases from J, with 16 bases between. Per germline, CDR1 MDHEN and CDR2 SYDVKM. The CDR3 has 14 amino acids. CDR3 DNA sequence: TGTGCCAGCGGGCCAGGGGGGTCGTCCGGGGAGCTGTTTTTT. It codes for CASGPGGSSGELFF.

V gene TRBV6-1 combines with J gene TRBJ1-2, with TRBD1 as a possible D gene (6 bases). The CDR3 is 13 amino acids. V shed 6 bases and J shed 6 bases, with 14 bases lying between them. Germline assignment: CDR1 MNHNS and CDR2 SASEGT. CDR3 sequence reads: CASRPQGSNGYTF. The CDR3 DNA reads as TGTGCCAGCAGGCCGCAGGGGAGTAATGGCTACACCTTC.

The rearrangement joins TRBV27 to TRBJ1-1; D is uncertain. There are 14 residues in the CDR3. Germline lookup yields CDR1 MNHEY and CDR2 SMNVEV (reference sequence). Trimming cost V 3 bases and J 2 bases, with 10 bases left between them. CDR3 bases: TGTGCCAGCAGTTTTATCCGGGGAAACACTGAAGCTTTCTTT. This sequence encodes CASSFIRGNTEAFF.

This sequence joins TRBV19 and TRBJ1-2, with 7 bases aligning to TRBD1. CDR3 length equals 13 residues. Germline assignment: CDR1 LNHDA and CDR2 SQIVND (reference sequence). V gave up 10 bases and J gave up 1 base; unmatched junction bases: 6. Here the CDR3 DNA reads TGTGCCATTCGGACAGGCCTTAACTATGGCTACACCTTC. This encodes CAIRTGLNYGYTF.

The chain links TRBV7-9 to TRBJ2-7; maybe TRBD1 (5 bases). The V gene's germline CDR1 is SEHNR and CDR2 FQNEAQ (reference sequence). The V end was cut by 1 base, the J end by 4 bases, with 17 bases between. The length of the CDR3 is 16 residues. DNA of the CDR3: TGTGCCAGCAGCTTAGTCGGCAGGGAAGGGTTTTACGAGCAGTACTTC. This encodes CASSLVGREGFYEQYF.

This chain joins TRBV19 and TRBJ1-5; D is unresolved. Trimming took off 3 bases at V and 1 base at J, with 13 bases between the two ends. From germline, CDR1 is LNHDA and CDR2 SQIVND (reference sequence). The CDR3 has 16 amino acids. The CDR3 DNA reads TGTGCCAGTAGTATCCCGTCCCAGTGGAGCAATCAGCCCCAGCATTTT. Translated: CASSIPSQWSNQPQHF. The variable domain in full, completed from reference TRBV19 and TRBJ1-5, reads DGGITQSPKYLFRKEGQNVTLSCEQNLNHDAMYWYRQDPGQGLRLIYYSQIVNDFQKGDIAEGYSVSREKKESFPLTVTSAQKNPTAFYLCASSIPSQWSNQPQHFGDGTRLSIL.

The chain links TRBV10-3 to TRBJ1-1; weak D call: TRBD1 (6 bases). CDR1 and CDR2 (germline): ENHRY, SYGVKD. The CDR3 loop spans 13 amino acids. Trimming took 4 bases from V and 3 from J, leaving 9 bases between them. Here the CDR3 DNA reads TGTGCCATCAGTGTGGACAGCGACACTGAAGCTTTCTTT. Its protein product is CAISVDSDTEAFF.

The CDR3 sequence: CASSLEGGNEKLFF. The CDR3 DNA follows: TGTGCCAGCAGCTTAGAAGGCGGGAATGAAAAACTGTTTTTT. The chain recombines TRBV7-8 with TRBJ1-4; D not certain. The CDR3 runs 14 residues. Germline V CDR1 and CDR2: SGHVS, FQNEAQ. Between the trimmed V and J ends, which lost 1 base and 5 bases, there was a span of 8 bases.